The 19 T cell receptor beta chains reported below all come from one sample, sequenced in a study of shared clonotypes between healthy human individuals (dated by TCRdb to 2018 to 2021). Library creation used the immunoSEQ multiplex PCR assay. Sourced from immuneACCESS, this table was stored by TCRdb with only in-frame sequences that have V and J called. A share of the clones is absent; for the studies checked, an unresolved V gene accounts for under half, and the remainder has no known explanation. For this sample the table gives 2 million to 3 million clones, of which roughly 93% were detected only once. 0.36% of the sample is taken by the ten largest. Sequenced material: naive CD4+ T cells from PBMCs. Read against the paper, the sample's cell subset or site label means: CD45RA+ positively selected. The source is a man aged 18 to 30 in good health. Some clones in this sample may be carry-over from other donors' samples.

The CDR3 DNA reads as TGCGCCAGCAGCTTGGTGCTGGTTGGGGTAGAGACCCAGTACTTC. Protein sequence: CASSLVLVGVETQYF. The V call is TRBV5-1, the J call TRBJ2-5; D uncertain. Per germline, CDR1 SGHRS and CDR2 YFSETQ. The ends were cut back, 0 bases at V and 4 bases at J, with 13 bases in the middle. The CDR3 loop spans 15 amino acids. The entire variable domain, with the rest obtained from reference TRBV5-1 and TRBJ2-5, is as follows: KAGVTQTPRYLIKTRGQQVTLSCSPISGHRSVSWYQQTPGQGLQFLFEYFSETQRNKGNFPGRFSGRQFSNSRSEMNVSTLELGDSALYLCASSLVLVGVETQYFGPGTRLLVL.

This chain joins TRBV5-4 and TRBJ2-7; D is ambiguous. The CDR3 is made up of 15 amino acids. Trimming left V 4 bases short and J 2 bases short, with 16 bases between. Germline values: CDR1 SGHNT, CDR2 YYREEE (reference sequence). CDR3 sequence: CASSPGWVGAYEQYF. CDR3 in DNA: TGTGCCAGCAGCCCAGGCTGGGTTGGGGCCTACGAGCAGTACTTC.

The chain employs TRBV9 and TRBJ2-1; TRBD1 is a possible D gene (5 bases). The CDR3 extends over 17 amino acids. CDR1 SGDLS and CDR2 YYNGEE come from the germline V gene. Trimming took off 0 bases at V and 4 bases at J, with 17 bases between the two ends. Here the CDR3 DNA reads TGTGCCAGCAGCGTAGATCTTGGGGCGACGAATTACAATGAGCAGTTCTTC. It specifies CASSVDLGATNYNEQFF.

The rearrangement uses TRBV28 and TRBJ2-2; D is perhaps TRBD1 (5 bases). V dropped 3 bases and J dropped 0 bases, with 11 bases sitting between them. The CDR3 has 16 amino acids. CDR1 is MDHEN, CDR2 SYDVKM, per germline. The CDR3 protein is CASSFFGQTNTGELFF. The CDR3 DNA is TGTGCCAGCAGTTTTTTCGGACAAACGAACACCGGGGAGCTGTTTTTT. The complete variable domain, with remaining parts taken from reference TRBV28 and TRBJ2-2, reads DVKVTQSSRYLVKRTGEKVFLECVQDMDHENMFWYRQDPGLGLRLIYFSYDVKMKEKGDIPEGYSVSREKKERFSLILESASTNQTSMYLCASSFFGQTNTGELFFGEGSRLTVL.

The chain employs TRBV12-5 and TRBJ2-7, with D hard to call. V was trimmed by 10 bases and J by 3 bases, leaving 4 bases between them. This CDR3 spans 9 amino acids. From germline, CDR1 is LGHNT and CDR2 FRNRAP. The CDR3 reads CATYYEQYF. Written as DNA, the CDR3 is TGTGCTACGTACTACGAGCAGTACTTC.

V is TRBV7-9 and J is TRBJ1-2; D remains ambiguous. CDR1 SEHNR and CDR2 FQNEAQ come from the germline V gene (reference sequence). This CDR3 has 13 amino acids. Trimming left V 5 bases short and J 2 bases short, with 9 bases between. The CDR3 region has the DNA TGTGCCAGCAGCCGGAATGAAAACTATGGCTACACCTTC. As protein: CASSRNENYGYTF.

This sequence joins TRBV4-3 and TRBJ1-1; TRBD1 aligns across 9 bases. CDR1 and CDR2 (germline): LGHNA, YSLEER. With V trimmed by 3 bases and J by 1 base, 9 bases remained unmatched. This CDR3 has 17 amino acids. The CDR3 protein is CASSQDIGTGWNTEAFF. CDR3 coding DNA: TGCGCCAGCAGCCAGGATATTGGGACAGGGTGGAACACTGAAGCTTTCTTT.

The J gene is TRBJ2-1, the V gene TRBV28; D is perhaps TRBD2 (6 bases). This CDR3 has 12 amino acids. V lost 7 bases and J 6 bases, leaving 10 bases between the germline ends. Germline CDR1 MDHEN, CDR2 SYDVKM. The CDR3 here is CASMTSGNEQFF. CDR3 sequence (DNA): TGTGCCAGCATGACTAGTGGCAATGAGCAGTTCTTC.

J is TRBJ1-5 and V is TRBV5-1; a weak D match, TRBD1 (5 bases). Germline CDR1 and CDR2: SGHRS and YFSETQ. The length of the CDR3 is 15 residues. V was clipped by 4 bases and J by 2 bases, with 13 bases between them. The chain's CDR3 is CASSPVGGGNQPQHF. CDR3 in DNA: TGCGCCAGCAGCCCCGTCGGAGGGGGCAATCAGCCCCAGCATTTT. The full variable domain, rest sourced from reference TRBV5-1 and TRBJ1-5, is KAGVTQTPRYLIKTRGQQVTLSCSPISGHRSVSWYQQTPGQGLQFLFEYFSETQRNKGNFPGRFSGRQFSNSRSEMNVSTLELGDSALYLCASSPVGGGNQPQHFGDGTRLSIL.

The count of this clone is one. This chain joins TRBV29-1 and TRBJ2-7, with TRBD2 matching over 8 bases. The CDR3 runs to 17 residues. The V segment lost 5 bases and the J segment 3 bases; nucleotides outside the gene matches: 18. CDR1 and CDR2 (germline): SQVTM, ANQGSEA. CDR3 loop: CSVLSSGPKVGIYEQYF. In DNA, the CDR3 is TGCAGCGTTCTCTCTAGCGGGCCCAAGGTGGGAATCTACGAGCAGTACTTC.

CDR3 sequence (DNA): TGTGCCAGCAGCTTTTATTTGGACAGGGGAAGCACTGAAGCTTTCTTT. Its translation is CASSFYLDRGSTEAFF. The genes are TRBV11-2 and TRBJ1-1; TRBD1 agrees at 9 bases. With 3 bases clipped from V and 4 bases from J, the junction kept 9 bases outside the gene matches. CDR1 is SGHAT, CDR2 FQNNGV, per germline. The CDR3 sequence is 16 residues long.

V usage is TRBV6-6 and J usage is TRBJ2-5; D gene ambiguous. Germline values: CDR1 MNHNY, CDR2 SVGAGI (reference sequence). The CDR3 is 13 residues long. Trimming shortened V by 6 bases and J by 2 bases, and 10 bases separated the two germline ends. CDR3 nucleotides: TGTGCCAGCAGCCAAGTAGCACAAGAGACCCAGTACTTC. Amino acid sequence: CASSQVAQETQYF.

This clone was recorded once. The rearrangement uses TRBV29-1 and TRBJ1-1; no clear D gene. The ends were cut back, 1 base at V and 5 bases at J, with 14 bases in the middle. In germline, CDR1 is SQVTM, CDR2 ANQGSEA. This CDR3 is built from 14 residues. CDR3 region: CSVEVRGRSTEAFF. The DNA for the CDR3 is TGCAGCGTTGAAGTTAGAGGGAGGAGTACTGAAGCTTTCTTT.

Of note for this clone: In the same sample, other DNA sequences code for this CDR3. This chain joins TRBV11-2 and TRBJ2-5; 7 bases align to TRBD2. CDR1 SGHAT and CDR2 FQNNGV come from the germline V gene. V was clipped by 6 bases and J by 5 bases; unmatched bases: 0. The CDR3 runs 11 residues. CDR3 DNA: TGTGCCAGCAGGGGGGGGGAGACCCAGTACTTC. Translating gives CASRGGETQYF. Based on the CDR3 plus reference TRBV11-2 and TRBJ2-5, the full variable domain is EAGVAQSPRYKIIEKRQSVAFWCNPISGHATLYWYQQILGQGPKLLIQFQNNGVVDDSQLPKDRFSAERLKGVDSTLKIQPAKLEDSAVYLCASRGGETQYFGPGTRLLVL.

CDR3 in DNA: TGTGCCAGCAGCGCCGCCGGGACAGGGGCCCCCTACGAGCAGTACTTC. The encoded protein is CASSAAGTGAPYEQYF. The chain is built from TRBV7-8 and TRBJ2-7, with 10 bases matching TRBD1. Germline CDR1 and CDR2: SGHVS and FQNEAQ. The CDR3 extends over 16 amino acids. The junction had 9 bases not matched to a gene; V was cut back by 5 bases and J by 2 bases.

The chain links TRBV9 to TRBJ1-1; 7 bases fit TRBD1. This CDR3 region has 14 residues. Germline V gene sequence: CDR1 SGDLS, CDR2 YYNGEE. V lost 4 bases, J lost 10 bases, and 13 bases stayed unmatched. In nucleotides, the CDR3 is TGTGCCAGCAGCCAACAAGGGGGCCCTGGGCCAGCTTTCTTT. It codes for CASSQQGGPGPAFF.

As DNA, the CDR3 is TGTGCCTGGAGTGGGACAGTCGAGGGGGGTCTCACAGATACGCAGTATTTT. This translates into CAWSGTVEGGLTDTQYF. V and J are TRBV30 and TRBJ2-3, with D perhaps TRBD1 or TRBD2 (6 bases each). CDR3 length equals 17 residues. Between the trimmed V and J ends, which lost 1 base and 2 bases, there was a span of 19 bases. Germline CDR1 is GTSNPN and CDR2 is SVGIG (reference sequence). Drawing the rest from reference TRBV30 and TRBJ2-3, the complete variable domain is SQTIHQWPATLVQPVGSPLSLECTVEGTSNPNLYWYRQAAGRGLQLLFYSVGIGQISSEVPQNLSASRPQDRQFILSSKKLLLSDSGFYLCAWSGTVEGGLTDTQYFGPGTRLTVL.

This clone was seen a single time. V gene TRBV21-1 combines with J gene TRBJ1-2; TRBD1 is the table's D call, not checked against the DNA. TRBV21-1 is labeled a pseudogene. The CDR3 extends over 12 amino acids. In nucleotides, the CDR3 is TGTGCCAGCAGCAAGACAGGTAATGGCTACACCTTC. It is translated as CASSKTGNGYTF.

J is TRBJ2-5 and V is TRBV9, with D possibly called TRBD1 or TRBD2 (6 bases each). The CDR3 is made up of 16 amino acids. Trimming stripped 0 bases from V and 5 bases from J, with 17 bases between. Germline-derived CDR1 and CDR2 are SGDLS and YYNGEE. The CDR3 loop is CASSVAVGGFWETQYF. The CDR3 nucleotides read TGTGCCAGCAGCGTAGCGGTAGGGGGGTTTTGGGAGACCCAGTACTTC. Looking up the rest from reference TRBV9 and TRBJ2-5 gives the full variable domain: DSGVTQTPKHLITATGQRVTLRCSPRSGDLSVYWYQQSLDQGLQFLIQYYNGEERAKGNILERFSAQQFPDLHSELNLSSLELGDSALYFCASSVAVGGFWETQYFGPGTRLLVL.